This T cell receptor beta chain was documented in a study of shared clonotypes between healthy human individuals. Study as a whole: Each donor contributed plates that comprised three CD4 naive, three CD4 memory, two CD8 naive and one CD8 memory.

Notes on this clone: Its antigen is as yet unknown.

Profiling relied on immunoSEQ multiplex PCR, and the TCRdb table lists in-frame clones only, not all of them. The profile covers millions of clones, with approximately 94% appearing a single time and 0.85% to 1.3% taken by the ten largest. Study-wide results and limits: In a few donors, around 5% of naive CD4 clonotypes appeared in common.

Trimming left V 7 bases short and J 2 bases short, with 14 bases between. The germline V gene has CDR1 MNHEY and CDR2 SMNVEV (reference sequence). CDR3 length: 14 amino acids. Positive CCR7 selection of CD45RO-negative cells yielded the naive CD8 cells, and terminally differentiated effector memory CD45RA+ cells were excluded. The TCR was taken from a man in his late teens or twenties in good health. V is TRBV27 and J is TRBJ2-5; D uncertain. The sample comprised naive CD8+ T cells sorted from blood. In DNA form, the CDR3 reads TGTGCCAGCAAAGTATGGAGCGCGCAAGAGACCCAGTACTTC. Encoded protein: CASKVWSAQETQYF.